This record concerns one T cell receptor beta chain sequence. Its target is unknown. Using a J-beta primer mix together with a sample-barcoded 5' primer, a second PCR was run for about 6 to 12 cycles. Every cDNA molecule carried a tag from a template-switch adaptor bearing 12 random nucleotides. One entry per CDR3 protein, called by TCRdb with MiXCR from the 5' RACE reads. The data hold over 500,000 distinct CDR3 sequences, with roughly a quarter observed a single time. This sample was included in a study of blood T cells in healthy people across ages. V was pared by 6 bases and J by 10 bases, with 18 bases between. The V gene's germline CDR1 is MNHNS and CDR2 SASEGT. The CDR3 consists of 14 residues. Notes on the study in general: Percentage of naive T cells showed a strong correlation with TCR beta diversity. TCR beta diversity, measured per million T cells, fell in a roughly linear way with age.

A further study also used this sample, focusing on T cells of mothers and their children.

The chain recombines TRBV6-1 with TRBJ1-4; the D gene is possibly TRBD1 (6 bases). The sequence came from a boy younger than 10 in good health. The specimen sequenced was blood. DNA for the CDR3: TGTGCCAGCAGACCCCAGGGGAAGAGAGGAAAACTGTTTTTT. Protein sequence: CASRPQGKRGKLFF.